What follows are 28 T cell receptor beta chains derived from one specimen sequenced in a study of graft-versus-host responses after intestinal transplantation. Clones were sequenced by immunoSEQ multiplex PCR, and TCRdb holds only the in-frame ones, with some missing. The data show about 15,000 clones, with 25% to 35% seen just once and roughly 3.9% held by the top ten. This specimen consisted of alloreactive CD4+ T cells from a mixed lymphocyte reaction culture, obtained before intestinal transplant. Documented subset: CFSE-low proliferating T cells sorted from roughly six-day pre-transplant mixed lymphocyte reaction (GvH or HvG direction). Receptors originate from a human patient who received an intestinal transplant.

This clone was detected a few times. The V call is TRBV5-1, the J call TRBJ1-6; D is undetermined. The CDR3 loop spans 15 amino acids. In germline, CDR1 is SGHRS, CDR2 YFSETQ. V was clipped by 0 bases and J by 4 bases, with 8 bases between them. In DNA form, the CDR3 reads TGCGCCAGCAGCTTGGAGGGTGGTTATAATTCACCCCTCCACTTT. Encoded protein: CASSLEGGYNSPLHF.

CDR3 coding DNA: TGTGCCAGCAGCCGGAGAGACGAGCAGTACTTC. Its protein is CASSRRDEQYF. The V call is TRBV6-1, the J call TRBJ2-7; D ambiguous. Germline values: CDR1 MNHNS, CDR2 SASEGT. Trimming cost V 6 bases and J 5 bases, with 8 bases left between them. This CDR3 is built from 11 residues.

The chain has TRBV7-9 and TRBJ2-7; 14 bases align to TRBD2. The J segment lost 3 bases and the V segment lost 5 bases, leaving 3 bases of the junction unmatched. Per the germline V gene, CDR1 is SEHNR and CDR2 is FQNEAQ (reference sequence). The CDR3 has 15 residues. Here the CDR3 reads CASSQGTSGSYEQYF. Written as DNA, the CDR3 is TGTGCCAGCAGCCAAGGGACTAGCGGGAGCTACGAGCAGTACTTC.

This clone was counted a few times. The CDR3 DNA sequence: TGTGCCAGCAGTGACTCGACATTGGGACTAAGGATAGGCTCCTACACCTTC. It translates to CASSDSTLGLRIGSYTF. The rearrangement uses TRBV6-4 and TRBJ1-2; tentative D call: TRBD1 (5 bases). V dropped 0 bases and J dropped 10 bases, with 24 bases sitting between them. Germline CDR1 is MRHNA and CDR2 is SNTAGT. This CDR3 has 17 residues.

V and J are TRBV4-3 and TRBJ1-1; D is ambiguous. CDR1 is LGHNA and CDR2 is YSLEER in the germline V gene. Between the trimmed V and J ends, which lost 1 base and 11 bases, there was a span of 20 bases. This CDR3 is built from 15 residues. Here the CDR3 reads CASSQVGGLLAKAFF. The CDR3 DNA reads TGCGCCAGCAGCCAAGTCGGAGGTTTACTTGCGAAGGCTTTCTTT.

By its share, this clone is medium-sized. The genes are TRBV7-8 and TRBJ2-3, with 10 bases lining up with TRBD2. V gave up 5 bases and J gave up 4 bases; unmatched junction bases: 9. CDR3 size: 16 residues. CDR1 and CDR2 (germline): SGHVS, FQNEAQ. The CDR3 sequence is CASSPATSGRADTQYF. In DNA, the CDR3 is TGTGCCAGCAGCCCAGCGACTAGCGGGCGGGCAGATACGCAGTATTTT.

This clone was seen a few times. The gene calls are TRBV4-3 and TRBJ2-1; D tentatively reads TRBD1 or TRBD2 (5 bases each). The CDR3 runs 13 residues. Germline V gene lookup returns CDR1 LGHNA and CDR2 YSLEER. Trimming cost V 3 bases and J 2 bases, with 5 bases left between them. DNA of the CDR3: TGCGCCAGCAGCCAGGGACCCTACAATGAGCAGTTCTTC. This encodes CASSQGPYNEQFF.

The J gene is TRBJ1-5, the V gene TRBV25-1; tentative D call: TRBD1 (5 bases). Trimming removed 6 bases from V and 3 bases from J, with 15 bases in between. CDR3 length: 15 residues. Germline assignment: CDR1 MGHDK and CDR2 SYGVNS. The CDR3 sequence: CASSQGGYLNQPQHF. CDR3 DNA sequence: TGTGCCAGCAGCCAGGGTGGGTATCTCAATCAGCCCCAGCATTTT.

The genes are TRBV10-3 and TRBJ2-7; TRBD2 matches 8 bases. Trimming took 2 bases from V and 5 from J; bases not matched to a gene: 5. CDR1 and CDR2 from the germline V gene are ENHRY and SYGVKD. There are 14 residues in the CDR3. CDR3 coding DNA: TGTGCCATCAGTGAGCCGGGGGGGGAGAACGAGCAGTACTTC. The encoded protein is CAISEPGGENEQYF.

This clone was detected a few times. The chain employs TRBV7-2 and TRBJ2-2; D remains unclear. Germline CDR1 and CDR2: SGHTA and FQGNSA. V lost 2 bases and J lost 1, with 5 bases in between. The CDR3 contains 14 residues. The CDR3 here is CASSLSGNTGELFF. In nucleotides, the CDR3 is TGTGCCAGCAGCTTATCAGGGAACACCGGGGAGCTGTTTTTT.

The chain is built from TRBV6-5 and TRBJ2-7, with TRBD2 matching 7 bases. Germline V gene data show CDR1 as MNHEY and CDR2 as SVGAGI. V lost 7 bases and J lost 0; bases outside the gene matches: 6. The CDR3 is made up of 14 amino acids. This chain's CDR3 is CASMRAGASYEQYF. CDR3 nucleotide sequence: TGTGCCAGCATGAGGGCGGGAGCCTCCTACGAGCAGTACTTC.

The V call is TRBV7-2, the J call TRBJ2-1; possible D gene TRBD2, 6 bases. Germline CDR1 SGHTA, CDR2 FQGNSA. The V end was cut by 5 bases, the J end by 7 bases, with 18 bases between. The CDR3 has 15 amino acids. CDR3 amino acids: CASSRGPSSANEQFF. CDR3 sequence (DNA): TGTGCCAGCAGCCGAGGTCCCTCTAGCGCGAATGAGCAGTTCTTC.

Concerning this clone: The junction does not match germline at one end; this may be a read error. The identical CDR3 is also encoded by other nucleotide sequences in the sample. The chain combines TRBV5-4 with TRBJ2-3; 10 positions match TRBD2. CDR1 is SGHNT and CDR2 is YYREEE in the germline V gene (reference sequence). This CDR3 is built from 16 residues. CDR3 DNA: TGCGCCAGCAGCGAAAGCGGGAGGGCCAGCACAGATACGCAGTATTTT. Translating it yields CASSESGRASTDTQYF. Together with reference TRBV5-4 and TRBJ2-3, the CDR3 gives the full variable domain: ETGVTQSPTHLIKTRGQQVTLRCSSQSGHNTVSWYQQALGQGPQFIFQYYREEENGRGNFPPRFSGLQFPNYSSELNVNALELDDSALYLCASSESGRASTDTQYFGPGTRLTVL.

In its sample, this clone ranks as medium-sized. V gene TRBV2 combines with J gene TRBJ2-6, with a tentative D call TRBD2 (5 bases). CDR1 is SNHLY, CDR2 FYNNEI, per germline. V dropped 4 bases and J dropped 0 bases, with 10 bases sitting between them. CDR3 size: 16 residues. This chain's CDR3 is CASSAGLNSGANVLTF. CDR3 DNA: TGTGCCAGCAGTGCAGGACTGAACTCTGGGGCCAACGTCCTGACTTTC. The full variable domain, with the rest looked up from reference TRBV2 and TRBJ2-6, is EPEVTQTPSHQVTQMGQEVILRCVPISNHLYFYWYRQILGQKVEFLVSFYNNEISEKSEIFDDQFSVERPDGSNFTLKIRSTKLEDSAMYFCASSAGLNSGANVLTFGAGSRLTVL.

The chain uses TRBV20-1 and TRBJ2-1; D gene ambiguous. V was clipped by 0 bases and J by 9 bases, with 6 bases between them. This CDR3 comprises 11 residues. Germline CDR1 DFQATT, CDR2 SNEGSKA (reference sequence). CDR3 in amino acids: CSARETGEQFF. CDR3 nucleotides: TGCAGTGCTAGAGAGACGGGTGAGCAGTTCTTC.

This clone qualifies as medium-sized. The J gene is TRBJ1-3, the V gene TRBV28; 8 bases are shared with TRBD1. This CDR3 contains 14 residues. Germline loops: CDR1 MDHEN, CDR2 SYDVKM. With 9 bases clipped from V and 4 bases from J, the junction kept 8 bases outside the gene matches. Here the CDR3 reads CASEQGGRGNTIYF. The CDR3 nucleotides read TGTGCCAGTGAACAGGGGGGCCGAGGAAACACCATATATTTT.

The rearrangement links TRBV5-1 to TRBJ2-3; D gene ambiguous. The V gene's germline CDR1 is SGHRS and CDR2 YFSETQ. This CDR3 region has 13 residues. The V and J ends lost 0 bases and 4 bases respectively, with 6 bases between them. The DNA of the CDR3 is TGCGCCAGCAGCTTGGTAAGCCCAGATACGCAGTATTTT. Translated, it gives CASSLVSPDTQYF.

This clone was recorded a few times. The chain has TRBV19 and TRBJ2-1, with 7 positions matching TRBD1. V trimming: 11 bases; J trimming: 3 bases; junction bases outside the gene matches: 4. CDR1 is LNHDA, CDR2 SQIVND, per germline (reference sequence). This CDR3 contains 12 residues. The CDR3 protein is CAPRDSYNEQFF. CDR3 in DNA: TGTGCCCCCCGGGACAGCTACAATGAGCAGTTCTTC.

This clone was found a few times. CDR3 region: CASSLDSRTDQRLRGYTF. The CDR3 nucleotides are TGTGCCAGCAGCTTAGATTCCCGCACAGACCAACGACTACGGGGCTACACCTTC. The V gene is TRBV7-2, the J gene TRBJ1-2; D unclear. From germline, CDR1 is SGHTA and CDR2 FQGNSA. The CDR3 covers 18 residues. The ends were cut back, 1 base at V and 8 bases at J, with 26 bases in the middle. Drawing the rest from reference TRBV7-2 and TRBJ1-2, the complete variable domain is GAGVSQSPSNKVTEKGKDVELRCDPISGHTALYWYRQSLGQGLEFLIYFQGNSAPDKSGLPSDRFSAERTGGSVSTLTIQRTQQEDSAVYLCASSLDSRTDQRLRGYTFGSGTRLTVV.

This clone was detected only a few times. V is TRBV27 and J is TRBJ1-2, with 8 bases fitting TRBD1. Per germline, CDR1 MNHEY and CDR2 SMNVEV (reference sequence). This CDR3 comprises 16 residues. The junction had 10 bases not matched to a gene; V was cut back by 3 bases and J by 4 bases. The CDR3 DNA reads as TGTGCCAGCAGTTTCTCCACCACAGGGGGTCTCTATGGCTACACCTTC. It translates to CASSFSTTGGLYGYTF.

This clone was seen once. The chain has TRBV5-1 and TRBJ2-7, with TRBD2 identical over 9 bases. The ends lost 0 bases at V and 4 bases at J; junction bases unmatched: 8. The CDR3 contains 16 residues. Germline-derived CDR1 and CDR2 are SGHRS and YFSETQ. In nucleotides, the CDR3 is TGCGCCAGCAGCTTGGTGGCTAGCGGGACCCCGTACGAGCAGTACTTC. Translated, it gives CASSLVASGTPYEQYF.

The rearrangement joins TRBV30 to TRBJ2-7, with D uncertain. The germline gives CDR1 GTSNPN, CDR2 SVGIG (reference sequence). V was trimmed by 0 bases and J by 2 bases, leaving 8 bases between them. This CDR3 is 13 amino acids long. CDR3 sequence reads: CAWSVTRTYEQYF. CDR3 DNA sequence: TGTGCCTGGAGTGTGACACGGACCTACGAGCAGTACTTC.

This clone was counted between two and nine times. The chain joins TRBV7-3 to TRBJ2-1; TRBD2 might be the D (6 bases). V gave up 4 bases and J gave up 8 bases, with 15 bases separating them. The length of the CDR3 is 14 residues. Germline CDR1 reads SGHTA; CDR2 reads FQGTGA. Here the CDR3 reads CASSSRGGTDEQFF. The CDR3 coding sequence is TGTGCCAGCAGCTCCCGTGGCGGGACCGATGAGCAGTTCTTC.

This clone has only a few counts. The gene calls are TRBV28 and TRBJ1-1; D gene uncertain. V was pared by 7 bases and J by 6 bases, with 12 bases between. Germline CDR1 reads MDHEN; CDR2 reads SYDVKM. The CDR3 length is 12 residues. The CDR3 DNA follows: TGTGCCAGCAAGGGCCCTAGGGCTGAAGCTTTCTTT. Its translation: CASKGPRAEAFF.

V gene TRBV11-3 combines with J gene TRBJ1-1, with 7 bases that match TRBD1. Germline trimming cut 8 bases from V and 1 base from J; bases unmatched to any gene: 16. CDR1 and CDR2 from the germline V gene are SGHNT and YENEEA. This CDR3 region has 17 residues. CDR3 DNA sequence: TGTGCCAGCGTTTTTTTTCCGATGGGACAGACGAACACTGAAGCTTTCTTT. Amino acids: CASVFFPMGQTNTEAFF.

This clone appeared a few times. The CDR3 protein is CASSLARVGYGYTF. The CDR3 nucleotides are TGTGCCAGCAGCTTAGCCAGGGTGGGCTATGGCTACACCTTC. The rearrangement uses TRBV7-9 and TRBJ1-2; D possibly corresponds to TRBD1 (5 bases). CDR1 SEHNR and CDR2 FQNEAQ come from the germline V gene (reference sequence). CDR3 length: 14 residues. Trimming removed 0 bases from V and 4 bases from J, with 9 bases in between.

In its sample, this clone was seen a few times. V and J are TRBV6-5 and TRBJ1-1; D perhaps matches TRBD1 (6 bases). Deletions cut 3 bases from V and 5 bases from J, with 13 bases between. CDR1 is MNHEY, CDR2 SVGAGI, per germline. The CDR3 totals 14 residues. The CDR3 bases are TGTGCCAGCAGTTATAACAGGGTGGGAACTGAAGCTTTCTTT. Its translation: CASSYNRVGTEAFF.

This clone was counted a few times. The chain links TRBV14 to TRBJ2-7; 11 positions match TRBD1. The CDR3 has 14 amino acids. CDR1 and CDR2 from the germline V gene are SGHDN and FVKESK. With 6 bases clipped from V and 9 bases from J, the junction kept 10 bases outside the gene matches. CDR3 in DNA: TGTGCCAGCAGTCCCGGGACAGGGGGTCTCGGGCAGTACTTC. Translation: CASSPGTGGLGQYF.